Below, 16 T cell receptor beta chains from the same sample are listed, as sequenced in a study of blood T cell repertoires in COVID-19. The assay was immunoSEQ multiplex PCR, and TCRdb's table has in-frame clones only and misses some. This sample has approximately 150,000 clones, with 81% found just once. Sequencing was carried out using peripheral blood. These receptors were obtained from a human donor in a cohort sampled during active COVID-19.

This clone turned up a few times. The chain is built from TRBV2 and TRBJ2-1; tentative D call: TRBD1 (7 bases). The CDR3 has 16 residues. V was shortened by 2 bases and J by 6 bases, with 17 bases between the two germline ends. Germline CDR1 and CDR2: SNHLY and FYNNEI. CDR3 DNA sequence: TGTGCCAGCAGTGAATCTAGGGCAGGGGGGTTCAATGAGCAGTTCTTC. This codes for CASSESRAGGFNEQFF.

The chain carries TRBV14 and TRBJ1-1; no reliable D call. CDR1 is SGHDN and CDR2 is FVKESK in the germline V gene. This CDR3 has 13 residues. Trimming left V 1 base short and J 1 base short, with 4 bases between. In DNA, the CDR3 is TGTGCCAGCAGCCAAGCCCAGAACACTGAAGCTTTCTTT. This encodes CASSQAQNTEAFF.

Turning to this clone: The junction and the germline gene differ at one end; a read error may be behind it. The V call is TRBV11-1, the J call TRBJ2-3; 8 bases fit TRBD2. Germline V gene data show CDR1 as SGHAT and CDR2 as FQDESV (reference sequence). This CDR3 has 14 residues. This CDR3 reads CASSPRTSRDTQYF. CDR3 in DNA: TGTGCCAGCAGCCCCCGGACTAGCAGAGATACGCAGTATTTT.

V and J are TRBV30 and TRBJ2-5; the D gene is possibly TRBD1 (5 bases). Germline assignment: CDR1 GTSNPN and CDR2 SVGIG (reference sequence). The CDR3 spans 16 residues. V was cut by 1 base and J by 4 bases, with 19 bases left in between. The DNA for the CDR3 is TGTGCCTGGAGTGGGGGAATCAGGGTAGATGCAGAGACCCAGTACTTC. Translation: CAWSGGIRVDAETQYF.

CDR3 in DNA: TGTGCCAGCAGCCATTCTATAGATAATTCACCCCTCCACTTT. Translation: CASSHSIDNSPLHF. The V gene is TRBV16, the J gene TRBJ1-6, with D unresolved. Germline CDR1 KGHSY, CDR2 FQNENV. V lost 3 bases, J lost 5 bases, and 8 bases lay in between. CDR3 size: 14 residues.

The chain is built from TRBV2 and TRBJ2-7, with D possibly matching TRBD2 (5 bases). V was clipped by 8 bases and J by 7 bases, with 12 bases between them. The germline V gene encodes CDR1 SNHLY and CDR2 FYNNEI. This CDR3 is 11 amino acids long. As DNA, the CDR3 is TGTGCCAGCGGGAGATCTCGAGAGCAGTACTTC. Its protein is CASGRSREQYF. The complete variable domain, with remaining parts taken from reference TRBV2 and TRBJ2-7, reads EPEVTQTPSHQVTQMGQEVILRCVPISNHLYFYWYRQILGQKVEFLVSFYNNEISEKSEIFDDQFSVERPDGSNFTLKIRSTKLEDSAMYFCASGRSREQYFGPGTRLTVT.

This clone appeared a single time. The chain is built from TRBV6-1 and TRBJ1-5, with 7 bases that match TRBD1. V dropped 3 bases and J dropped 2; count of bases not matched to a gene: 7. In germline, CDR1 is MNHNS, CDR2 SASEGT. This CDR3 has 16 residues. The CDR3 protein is CASSEGSGGGNQPQHF. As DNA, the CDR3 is TGTGCCAGCAGTGAGGGGTCAGGGGGAGGCAATCAGCCCCAGCATTTT.

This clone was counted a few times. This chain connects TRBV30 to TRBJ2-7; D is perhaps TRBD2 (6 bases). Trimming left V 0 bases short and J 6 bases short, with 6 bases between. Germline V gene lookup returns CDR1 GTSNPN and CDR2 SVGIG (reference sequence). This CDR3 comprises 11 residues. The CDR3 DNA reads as TGTGCCTGGAGTGTGGGGGGCGAGCAGTACTTC. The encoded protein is CAWSVGGEQYF.

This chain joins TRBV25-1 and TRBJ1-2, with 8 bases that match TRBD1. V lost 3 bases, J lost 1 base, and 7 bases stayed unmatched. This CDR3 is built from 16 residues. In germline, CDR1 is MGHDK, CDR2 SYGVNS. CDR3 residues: CASSEAGGRGNYGYTF. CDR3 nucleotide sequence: TGTGCCAGCAGTGAGGCAGGGGGCCGGGGTAACTATGGCTACACCTTC.

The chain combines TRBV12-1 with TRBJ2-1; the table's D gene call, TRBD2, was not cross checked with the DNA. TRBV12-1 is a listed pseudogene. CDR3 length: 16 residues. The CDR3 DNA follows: TGTGCCAGCAGCCCTGGACTAGCGGGGATTTACAATGAGCAGTTCTTC. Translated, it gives CASSPGLAGIYNEQFF.

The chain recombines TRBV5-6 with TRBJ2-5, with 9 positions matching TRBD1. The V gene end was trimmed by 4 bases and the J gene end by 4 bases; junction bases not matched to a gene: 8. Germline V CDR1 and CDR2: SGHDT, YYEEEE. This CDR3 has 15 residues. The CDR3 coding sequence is TGTGCCAGCAGCGCAGGACAGGGGTTAGGAGAGACCCAGTACTTC. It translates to CASSAGQGLGETQYF.

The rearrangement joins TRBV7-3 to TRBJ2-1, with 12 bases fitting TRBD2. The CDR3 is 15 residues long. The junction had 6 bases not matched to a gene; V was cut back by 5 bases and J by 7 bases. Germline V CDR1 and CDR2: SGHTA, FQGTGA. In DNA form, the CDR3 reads TGTGCCAGCAGCCAGACTAGCGGGAGTTTAAATGAGCAGTTCTTC. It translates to CASSQTSGSLNEQFF.

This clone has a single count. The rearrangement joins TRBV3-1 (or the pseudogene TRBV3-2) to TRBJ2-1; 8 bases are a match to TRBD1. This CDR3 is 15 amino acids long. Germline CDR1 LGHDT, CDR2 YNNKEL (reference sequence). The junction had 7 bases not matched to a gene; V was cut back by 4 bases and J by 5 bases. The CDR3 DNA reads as TGTGCCAGCAGCCCTACCGGACAGGGAAACAATGAGCAGTTCTTC. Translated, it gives CASSPTGQGNNEQFF.

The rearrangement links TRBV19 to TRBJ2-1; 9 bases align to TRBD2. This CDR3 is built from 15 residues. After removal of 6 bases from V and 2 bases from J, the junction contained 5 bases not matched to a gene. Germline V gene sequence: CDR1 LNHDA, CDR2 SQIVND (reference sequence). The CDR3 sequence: CASSVLAGTYNEQFF. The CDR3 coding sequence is TGTGCCAGTAGCGTTCTAGCGGGGACCTACAATGAGCAGTTCTTC. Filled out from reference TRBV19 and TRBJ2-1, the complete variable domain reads DGGITQSPKYLFRKEGQNVTLSCEQNLNHDAMYWYRQDPGQGLRLIYYSQIVNDFQKGDIAEGYSVSREKKESFPLTVTSAQKNPTAFYLCASSVLAGTYNEQFFGPGTRLTVL.

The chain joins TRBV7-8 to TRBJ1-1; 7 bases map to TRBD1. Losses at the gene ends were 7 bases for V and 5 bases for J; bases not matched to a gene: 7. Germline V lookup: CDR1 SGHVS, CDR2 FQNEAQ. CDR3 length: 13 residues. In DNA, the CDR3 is TGTGCCAGCAACCCCTCAGGGGGAACTGAAGCTTTCTTT. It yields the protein CASNPSGGTEAFF.

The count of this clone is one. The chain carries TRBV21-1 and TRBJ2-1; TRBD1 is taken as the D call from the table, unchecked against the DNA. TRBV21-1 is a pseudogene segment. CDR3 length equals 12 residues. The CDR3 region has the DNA TGTGCCAGCAGGCTCAGGATCAATGAGCAGTTCTTC. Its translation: CASRLRINEQFF.